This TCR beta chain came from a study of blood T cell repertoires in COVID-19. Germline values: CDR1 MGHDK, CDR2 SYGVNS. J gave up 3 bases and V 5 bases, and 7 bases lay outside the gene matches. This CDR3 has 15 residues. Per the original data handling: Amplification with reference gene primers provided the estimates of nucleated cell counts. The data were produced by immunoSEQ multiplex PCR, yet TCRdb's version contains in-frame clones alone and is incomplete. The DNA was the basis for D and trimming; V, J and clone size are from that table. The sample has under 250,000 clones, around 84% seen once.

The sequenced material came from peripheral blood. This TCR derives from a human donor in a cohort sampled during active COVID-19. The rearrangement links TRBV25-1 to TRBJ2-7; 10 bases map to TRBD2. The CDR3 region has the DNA TGTGCCAGCAGTCTTTCTAGCGGGGGATTCTACGAGCAGTACTTC. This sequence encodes CASSLSSGGFYEQYF.